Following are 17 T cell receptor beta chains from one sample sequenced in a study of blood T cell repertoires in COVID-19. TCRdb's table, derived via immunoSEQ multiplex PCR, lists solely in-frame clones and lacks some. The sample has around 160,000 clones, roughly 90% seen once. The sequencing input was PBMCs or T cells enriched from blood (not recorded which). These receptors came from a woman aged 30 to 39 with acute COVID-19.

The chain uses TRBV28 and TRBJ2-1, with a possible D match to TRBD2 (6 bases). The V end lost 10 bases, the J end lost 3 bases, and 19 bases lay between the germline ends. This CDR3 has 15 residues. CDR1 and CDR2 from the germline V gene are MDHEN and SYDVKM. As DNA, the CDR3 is TGTGCCACCAAAGGCCCGGGGAGGCACTACAATGAGCAGTTCTTC. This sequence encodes CATKGPGRHYNEQFF. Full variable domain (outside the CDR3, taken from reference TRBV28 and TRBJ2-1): DVKVTQSSRYLVKRTGEKVFLECVQDMDHENMFWYRQDPGLGLRLIYFSYDVKMKEKGDIPEGYSVSREKKERFSLILESASTNQTSMYLCATKGPGRHYNEQFFGPGTRLTVL.

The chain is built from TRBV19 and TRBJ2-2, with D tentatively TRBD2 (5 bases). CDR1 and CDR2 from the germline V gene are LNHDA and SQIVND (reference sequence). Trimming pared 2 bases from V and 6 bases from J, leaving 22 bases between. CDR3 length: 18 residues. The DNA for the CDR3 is TGTGCCAGTAGTATACCCCTCCGAGGGTTCAGAGGCGCCGGGGAGCTGTTTTTT. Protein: CASSIPLRGFRGAGELFF. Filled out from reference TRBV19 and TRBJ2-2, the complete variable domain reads DGGITQSPKYLFRKEGQNVTLSCEQNLNHDAMYWYRQDPGQGLRLIYYSQIVNDFQKGDIAEGYSVSREKKESFPLTVTSAQKNPTAFYLCASSIPLRGFRGAGELFFGEGSRLTVL.

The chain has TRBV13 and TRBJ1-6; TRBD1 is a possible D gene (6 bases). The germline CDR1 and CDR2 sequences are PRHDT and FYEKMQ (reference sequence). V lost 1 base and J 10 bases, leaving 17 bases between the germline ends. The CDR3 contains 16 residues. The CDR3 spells CASSLALAGARSPLHF. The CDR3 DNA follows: TGTGCCAGCAGCTTAGCCCTCGCGGGGGCGCGATCACCCCTCCACTTT.

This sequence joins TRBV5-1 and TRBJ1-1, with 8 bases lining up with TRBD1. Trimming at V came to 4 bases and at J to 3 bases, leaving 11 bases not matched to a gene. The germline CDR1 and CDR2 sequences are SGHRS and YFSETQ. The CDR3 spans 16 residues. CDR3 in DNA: TGCGCCAGCAGCCGATCGACAGGGGTTGGGGACACTGAAGCTTTCTTT. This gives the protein CASSRSTGVGDTEAFF. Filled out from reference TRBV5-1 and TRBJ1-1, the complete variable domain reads KAGVTQTPRYLIKTRGQQVTLSCSPISGHRSVSWYQQTPGQGLQFLFEYFSETQRNKGNFPGRFSGRQFSNSRSEMNVSTLELGDSALYLCASSRSTGVGDTEAFFGQGTRLTVV.

The CDR3 nucleotides are TGCGCCAGCAGCCAAGGACGAACCTTAGCGGGAGAACTAAGCAAAAACATTCAGTACTTC. Translation gives CASSQGRTLAGELSKNIQYF. The rearrangement joins TRBV4-3 to TRBJ2-4; TRBD2 aligns across 9 bases. Germline trimming cut 1 base from V and 3 bases from J; bases unmatched to any gene: 16. The CDR3 runs 20 residues. The germline gives CDR1 LGHNA, CDR2 YSLEER.

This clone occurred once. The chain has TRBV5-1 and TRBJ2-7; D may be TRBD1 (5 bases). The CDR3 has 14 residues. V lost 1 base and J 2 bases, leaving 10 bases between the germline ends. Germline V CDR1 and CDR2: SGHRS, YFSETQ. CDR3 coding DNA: TGCGCCAGCAGCTTGATAGAAGGGGCCTACGAGCAGTACTTC. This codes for CASSLIEGAYEQYF.

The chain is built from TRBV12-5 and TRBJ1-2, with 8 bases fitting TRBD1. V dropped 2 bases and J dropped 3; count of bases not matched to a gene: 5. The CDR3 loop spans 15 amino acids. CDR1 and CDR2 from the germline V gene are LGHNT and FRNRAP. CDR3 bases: TGTGCTAGTGGTTTGCACGGACAGGGAGACTATGGCTACACCTTC. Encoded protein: CASGLHGQGDYGYTF.

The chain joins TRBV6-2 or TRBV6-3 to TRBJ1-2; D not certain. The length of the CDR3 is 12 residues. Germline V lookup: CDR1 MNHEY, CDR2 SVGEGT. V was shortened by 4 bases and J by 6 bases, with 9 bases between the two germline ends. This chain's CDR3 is CASSFVANGYTF. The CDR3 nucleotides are TGTGCCAGCAGTTTCGTCGCGAATGGCTACACCTTC.

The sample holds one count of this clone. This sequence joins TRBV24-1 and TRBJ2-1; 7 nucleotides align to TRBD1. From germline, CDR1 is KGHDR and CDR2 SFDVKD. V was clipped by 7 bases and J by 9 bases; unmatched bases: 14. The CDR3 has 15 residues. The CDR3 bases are TGTGCCACCAGCGACGACAGGGTAGGTTTCAGTGAGCAGTTCTTC. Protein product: CATSDDRVGFSEQFF.

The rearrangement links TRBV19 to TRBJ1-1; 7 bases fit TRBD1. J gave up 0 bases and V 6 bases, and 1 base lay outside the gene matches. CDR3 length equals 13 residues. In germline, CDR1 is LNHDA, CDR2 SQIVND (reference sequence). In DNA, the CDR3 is TGTGCCAGTAGCACAGGGGTGAACACTGAAGCTTTCTTT. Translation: CASSTGVNTEAFF. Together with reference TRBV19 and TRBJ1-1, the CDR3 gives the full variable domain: DGGITQSPKYLFRKEGQNVTLSCEQNLNHDAMYWYRQDPGQGLRLIYYSQIVNDFQKGDIAEGYSVSREKKESFPLTVTSAQKNPTAFYLCASSTGVNTEAFFGQGTRLTVV.

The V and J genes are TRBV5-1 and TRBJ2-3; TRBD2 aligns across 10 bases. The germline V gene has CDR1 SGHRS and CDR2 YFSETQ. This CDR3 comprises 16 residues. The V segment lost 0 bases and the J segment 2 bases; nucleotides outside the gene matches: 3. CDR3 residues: CASSLGTSGDTDTQYF. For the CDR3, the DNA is TGCGCCAGCAGCTTGGGGACTAGCGGAGACACAGATACGCAGTATTTT.

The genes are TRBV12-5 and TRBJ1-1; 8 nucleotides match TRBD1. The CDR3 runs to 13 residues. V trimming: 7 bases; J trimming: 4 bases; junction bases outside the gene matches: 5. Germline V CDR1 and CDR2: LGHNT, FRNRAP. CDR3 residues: CASATQGVTEAFF. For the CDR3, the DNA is TGTGCTAGTGCCACACAGGGGGTCACTGAAGCTTTCTTT.

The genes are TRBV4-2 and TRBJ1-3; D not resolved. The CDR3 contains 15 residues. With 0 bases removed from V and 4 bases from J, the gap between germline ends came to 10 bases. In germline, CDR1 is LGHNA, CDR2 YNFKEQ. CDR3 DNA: TGTGCCAGCAGCCAAGAAGTCGGGTACGGAAACACCATATATTTT. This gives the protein CASSQEVGYGNTIYF.

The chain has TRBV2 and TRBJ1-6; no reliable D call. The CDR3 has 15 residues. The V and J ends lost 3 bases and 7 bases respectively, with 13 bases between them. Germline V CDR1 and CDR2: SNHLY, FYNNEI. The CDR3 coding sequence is TGTGCCAGCAGTGATCGACACGTTTTAAATTCACCCCTCCACTTT. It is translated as CASSDRHVLNSPLHF.

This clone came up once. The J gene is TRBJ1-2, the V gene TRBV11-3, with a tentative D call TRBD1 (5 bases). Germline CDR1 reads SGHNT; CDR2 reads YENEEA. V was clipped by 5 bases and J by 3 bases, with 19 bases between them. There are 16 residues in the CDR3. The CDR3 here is CASSLRQGRWDYGYTF. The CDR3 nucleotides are TGTGCCAGCAGCCTCCGGCAGGGTCGATGGGACTATGGCTACACCTTC.

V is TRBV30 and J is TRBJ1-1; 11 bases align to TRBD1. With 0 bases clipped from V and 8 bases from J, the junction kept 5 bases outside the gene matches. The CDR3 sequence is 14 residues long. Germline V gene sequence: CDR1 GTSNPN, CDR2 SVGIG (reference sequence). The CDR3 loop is CAWSVGTGGGEAFF. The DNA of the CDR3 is TGTGCCTGGAGTGTTGGGACAGGGGGTGGGGAAGCTTTCTTT.

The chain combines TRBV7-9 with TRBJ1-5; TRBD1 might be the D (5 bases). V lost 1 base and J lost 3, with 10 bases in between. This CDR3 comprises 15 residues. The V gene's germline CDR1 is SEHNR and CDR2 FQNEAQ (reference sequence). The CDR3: CASSLDQGLNQPQHF. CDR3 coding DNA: TGTGCCAGCAGCTTAGACCAGGGCCTCAATCAGCCCCAGCATTTT.